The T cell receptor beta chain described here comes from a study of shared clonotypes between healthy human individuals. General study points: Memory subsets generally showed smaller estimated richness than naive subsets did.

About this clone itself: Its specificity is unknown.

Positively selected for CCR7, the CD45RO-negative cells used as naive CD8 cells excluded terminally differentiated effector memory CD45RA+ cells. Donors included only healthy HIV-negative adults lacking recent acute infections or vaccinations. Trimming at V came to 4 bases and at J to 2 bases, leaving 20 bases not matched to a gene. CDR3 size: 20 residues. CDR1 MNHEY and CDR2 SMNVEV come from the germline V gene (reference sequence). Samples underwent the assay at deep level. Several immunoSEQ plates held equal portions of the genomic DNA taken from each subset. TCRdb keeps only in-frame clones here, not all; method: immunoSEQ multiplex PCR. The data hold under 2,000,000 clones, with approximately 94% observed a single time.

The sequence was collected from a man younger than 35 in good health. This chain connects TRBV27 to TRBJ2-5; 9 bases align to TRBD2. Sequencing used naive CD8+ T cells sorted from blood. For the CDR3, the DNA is TGTGCCAGCAGTTCATATCCTACCCATTCTACTAGCGGGTCTCAAGAGACCCAGTACTTC. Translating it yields CASSSYPTHSTSGSQETQYF.